This T cell receptor (beta chain) was sequenced during a study of blood T cell repertoires in COVID-19. The CDR3 contains 15 residues. Trimming at V came to 4 bases and at J to 4 bases, leaving 4 bases not matched to a gene. In germline, CDR1 is SGHTA, CDR2 FQGTGA. As originally analysed: Quantification of nucleated cells was approximated via reference gene primer amplification. Sequencing was performed with immunoSEQ multiplex PCR; in TCRdb, only in-frame clones are kept and a portion is missing. The V and J calls and the clone size are those of that table, but D and trimming were determined from the DNA. The sample lists roughly 100,000 clones, almost 90% occurring once.

The sample taken for sequencing was peripheral blood. This TCR was sampled from a human donor in a cohort sampled during active COVID-19. This chain joins TRBV7-3 and TRBJ2-2; 9 nucleotides align to TRBD1. The CDR3 here is CASSWTGVGTGELFF. The CDR3 region has the DNA TGTGCCAGCAGCTGGACAGGGGTGGGCACCGGGGAGCTGTTTTTT.